This T cell receptor (beta chain) appears in the sequencing data of a study of T cell changes during pregnancy in multiple sclerosis. The germline gives CDR1 SGHNT, CDR2 YYREEE (reference sequence). V shed 5 bases, J shed 5 bases, and the junction held 11 bases outside the gene matches. CDR3 length: 17 residues. Method: immunoSEQ multiplex PCR; TCRdb's copy keeps in-frame clones and lacks some. The sample consists of under 50,000 clones, 95% of them appearing once. This receptor was identified in a female donor with multiple sclerosis, enrolled in a pregnancy study. The chain employs TRBV5-4 and TRBJ2-5, with 14 bases identical to TRBD2. The sequencing here drew on CD8+ T cells from peripheral blood mononuclear cells, taken in the first trimester of pregnancy. The CDR3 nucleotides are TGTGCCAGCAGACCGGGGCTGGGACTAGCGGGAGCGGAGACCCAGTACTTC. This translates into CASRPGLGLAGAETQYF.